The rows below give T cell receptor beta chains drawn from one sample of a study of blood T cell repertoires in COVID-19. The assay was immunoSEQ multiplex PCR, and TCRdb's table has in-frame clones only and misses some. The sample comprises roughly 74,000 clones, around 88% of which are singletons, and around 1% rests with the top ten. The sample consisted of PBMCs or T cells enriched from blood (not recorded which). Every receptor here comes from a woman aged 45-65 years with acute COVID-19. CDR3s include the opening cysteine and the closing phenylalanine or tryptophan. Fields, in order: D gene, V gene, CDR3 protein. A D gene is named only where the DNA matches it firmly.

D: TRBD1; V: TRBV4-1; CDR3: CASSQPGGRITEAFF
D: TRBD2; V: TRBV5-1; CDR3: CASSLRTSGTTDTQYF
D: .; V: TRBV7-9; CDR3: CASSLGGPTYEQYF
D: .; V: TRBV7-2; CDR3: CASSLAPPNYGYTF
D: TRBD1; V: TRBV30; CDR3: CAWSVQGRAFF
D: TRBD1; V: TRBV2; CDR3: CASSRQGHGYTF
D: .; V: TRBV5-1; CDR3: CASSLGEQAVGELFF
D: .; V: TRBV5-1; CDR3: CASSLGVTDRMYEAFF
D: .; V: TRBV7-7; CDR3: CASSRERPLPSSYEQYF
D: .; V: TRBV7-9; CDR3: CASSLGGIPDTQYF
D: .; V: TRBV11-3; CDR3: CASSPGGLTNTEAFF
D: .; V: TRBV9; CDR3: CASGPSPYEQYF
D: TRBD1; V: TRBV5-5; CDR3: CASGYRGTNEKLFF
D: .; V: TRBV6-5; CDR3: CASSYLGAVGELFF
D: .; V: TRBV5-6; CDR3: CASSLRRWTVYGYTF
D: .; V: TRBV30; CDR3: CAWTSNSNQPQHF
D: .; V: TRBV6-5; CDR3: CASSYRELGDTQYF
D: TRBD1; V: TRBV7-8; CDR3: CATNRGLGETQYF
D: .; V: TRBV12-3/TRBV12-4; CDR3: CASSLPRTVATTF
D: TRBD1; V: TRBV7-3; CDR3: CASSLGQGTGELFF
D: .; V: TRBV7-2; CDR3: CASSSVTGYQETQYF
D: .; V: TRBV15; CDR3: CATSRGDIGSGDTQYF
D: .; V: TRBV5-8; CDR3: CASSLYSNRATEAFF
D: TRBD2; V: TRBV2; CDR3: CAGREADYEQYF
D: TRBD2; V: TRBV3-1/TRBV3-2; CDR3: CASSPRTRNAGELFF
D: TRBD1; V: TRBV19; CDR3: CASSPGQGRTEAFF
D: TRBD2; V: TRBV27; CDR3: CASTALWLAGGPRIPPNEQFF
D: TRBD2; V: TRBV20-1; CDR3: CSASEGLADSSVRQFF
D: TRBD1; V: TRBV6-6; CDR3: CASRGQGEGEQYF
D: .; V: TRBV6-4; CDR3: CASSDVGGGHNEQFF
D: .; V: TRBV19; CDR3: CASSPSRGAMNTEAFF
D: .; V: TRBV3-1/TRBV3-2; CDR3: CASSQGQGFSGANVLTF
D: TRBD2; V: TRBV9; CDR3: CASSVVGGRGGELFF
D: TRBD1; V: TRBV13; CDR3: CASSRRDRGQYGYTF
D: TRBD2; V: TRBV29-1; CDR3: CSVGLRLASSTDTQYF
D: .; V: TRBV3-1/TRBV3-2; CDR3: CASSQGGLEIRPLHF
D: .; V: TRBV6-2/TRBV6-3; CDR3: CASSYSSSSNEQFF
D: .; V: TRBV9; CDR3: CASSSRTDYGYTF
D: .; V: TRBV14; CDR3: CASSPRTVGTIYF
D: TRBD1; V: TRBV4-2; CDR3: CASSQGTGVSNQPQHF
D: TRBD2; V: TRBV10-3; CDR3: CAISDGTSGYTQYF
D: TRBD2; V: TRBV7-2; CDR3: CASSSPGLADGLAYNEQFF
D: TRBD1; V: TRBV28; CDR3: CASSLSGGLSYYEAFF
D: TRBD1; V: TRBV6-5; CDR3: CASTAGQQISPLHF
D: .; V: TRBV19; CDR3: CASSIGGKGGSPLHF
D: .; V: TRBV7-9; CDR3: CASSLAGGTDTQYF
D: TRBD2; V: TRBV19; CDR3: CASADSGRRVGTDTQYF
D: .; V: TRBV5-1; CDR3: CASSYLTGSSTDTQYF
D: .; V: TRBV5-1; CDR3: CASSSRRVGDYGYTF
D: TRBD2; V: TRBV7-3; CDR3: CASSLSLGLDVNEQFF
D: TRBD2; V: TRBV18; CDR3: CASSPRPGGGETQYF
D: TRBD2; V: TRBV19; CDR3: CASSRLAGGPETQYF
D: .; V: TRBV5-8; CDR3: CASSLIGSRVRTDTQYF
D: TRBD1; V: TRBV7-2; CDR3: CASSLDPGQGAYEQYF
D: .; V: TRBV12-3/TRBV12-4; CDR3: CASRSGLSDTQYF
D: TRBD1; V: TRBV27; CDR3: CASSTYGQGAGGYTF
D: TRBD1; V: TRBV5-4; CDR3: CASSPDRGSYGYTF
D: TRBD1; V: TRBV15; CDR3: CATSGRQGNEQFF
D: .; V: TRBV5-1; CDR3: CASSSGALSTDTQYF